Listed here are 18 T cell receptor beta chains from one sample, sequenced in a study of T cell responses to AZD1222 COVID-19 vaccine. The data were produced by immunoSEQ multiplex PCR, yet TCRdb's version contains in-frame clones alone and is incomplete. The table shows under 120,000 clones, with roughly 90% occurring only once. This material consisted of peripheral blood, taken on day 0 of AZD1222 vaccination. Source of these receptors: an adult in good health.

V usage is TRBV5-4 and J usage is TRBJ2-1; 8 bases are shared with TRBD2. V lost 4 bases and J lost 1; bases outside the gene matches: 7. The CDR3 has 16 residues. The V gene's germline CDR1 is SGHNT and CDR2 YYREEE (reference sequence). This CDR3 reads CASSGSGDRSYNEQFF. The CDR3 DNA is TGTGCCAGCAGCGGTAGCGGGGACCGATCCTACAATGAGCAGTTCTTC.

The chain is built from TRBV5-1 and TRBJ2-1; maybe TRBD1 (6 bases). V was pared by 7 bases and J by 0 bases, with 11 bases between. The length of the CDR3 is 14 residues. CDR1 is SGHRS, CDR2 YFSETQ, per germline. CDR3 in amino acids: CASDTGSSYNEQFF. For the CDR3, the DNA is TGCGCCAGCGATACAGGGAGCTCCTACAATGAGCAGTTCTTC.

V is TRBV7-9 and J is TRBJ1-2, with D tentatively TRBD1 (6 bases). Germline loops: CDR1 SEHNR, CDR2 FQNEAQ (reference sequence). This CDR3 region has 15 residues. Trimming took off 1 base at V and 5 bases at J, with 14 bases between the two ends. CDR3 in amino acids: CASSLVQGVVYGYTF. The CDR3 DNA follows: TGTGCCAGCAGCTTAGTACAGGGCGTTGTTTATGGCTACACCTTC. Full variable domain (outside the CDR3, taken from reference TRBV7-9 and TRBJ1-2): DTGVSQNPRHKITKRGQNVTFRCDPISEHNRLYWYRQTLGQGPEFLTYFQNEAQLEKSRLLSDRFSAERPKGSFSTLEIQRTEQGDSAMYLCASSLVQGVVYGYTFGSGTRLTVV.

This sequence joins TRBV5-1 and TRBJ2-7; tentatively, D is TRBD2 (5 bases). CDR3 size: 12 residues. Germline CDR1 and CDR2: SGHRS and YFSETQ. Trimming cost V 5 bases and J 0 bases, with 6 bases left between them. In DNA form, the CDR3 reads TGCGCCAGCAGGGGAGACTCCTACGAGCAGTACTTC. It codes for CASRGDSYEQYF.

The chain is built from TRBV7-2 and TRBJ1-5; the match to TRBD1 covers 7 bases. This CDR3 spans 13 amino acids. J lost 6 bases, V lost 5 bases, and 4 bases had no gene match. CDR1 is SGHTA and CDR2 is FQGNSA in the germline V gene. The CDR3 loop is CASSARQGQPQHF. The CDR3 region has the DNA TGTGCCAGCAGCGCCCGACAGGGTCAGCCCCAGCATTTT.

The chain uses TRBV28 and TRBJ1-5, with TRBD1 matching over 9 bases. The CDR3 is 14 amino acids. The junction had 8 bases not matched to a gene; V was cut back by 6 bases and J by 8 bases. Germline values: CDR1 MDHEN, CDR2 SYDVKM. Here the CDR3 reads CASSRGQGVEPQHF. The CDR3 DNA reads TGTGCCAGCAGCCGGGGACAGGGAGTTGAGCCCCAGCATTTT.

This clone was seen a single time. The chain couples TRBV7-2 to TRBJ2-7; the D is unclear. The CDR3 loop spans 14 amino acids. V was cut by 5 bases and J by 0 bases, with 11 bases left in between. Germline V gene data show CDR1 as SGHTA and CDR2 as FQGNSA. In DNA, the CDR3 is TGTGCCAGCAGCGCTATAGGAGCCTCCTACGAGCAGTACTTC. As protein: CASSAIGASYEQYF.

This clone was seen only once. This chain uses TRBV30 with TRBJ1-1; no reliable D call. The V end was cut by 3 bases, the J end by 10 bases, with 12 bases between. The CDR3 covers 11 residues. Germline lookup yields CDR1 GTSNPN and CDR2 SVGIG (reference sequence). CDR3 loop: CAWSDKPVAFF. The CDR3 DNA reads TGTGCCTGGAGCGATAAACCCGTAGCTTTCTTT. Filled out from reference TRBV30 and TRBJ1-1, the complete variable domain reads SQTIHQWPATLVQPVGSPLSLECTVEGTSNPNLYWYRQAAGRGLQLLFYSVGIGQISSEVPQNLSASRPQDRQFILSSKKLLLSDSGFYLCAWSDKPVAFFGQGTRLTVV.

The chain couples TRBV9 to TRBJ1-1, with 7 bases fitting TRBD1. Germline CDR1 and CDR2: SGDLS and YYNGEE. CDR3 length: 18 residues. The V gene end was trimmed by 0 bases and the J gene end by 4 bases; junction bases not matched to a gene: 15. The DNA of the CDR3 is TGTGCCAGCAGCGTAGGATTGGGCAGGGGGGTCTGGGGCACTGAAGCTTTCTTT. The encoded protein is CASSVGLGRGVWGTEAFF. The entire variable domain, with the rest obtained from reference TRBV9 and TRBJ1-1, is as follows: DSGVTQTPKHLITATGQRVTLRCSPRSGDLSVYWYQQSLDQGLQFLIQYYNGEERAKGNILERFSAQQFPDLHSELNLSSLELGDSALYFCASSVGLGRGVWGTEAFFGQGTRLTVV.

The chain couples TRBV28 to TRBJ2-7; 7 bases align to TRBD1. Germline loops: CDR1 MDHEN, CDR2 SYDVKM. V was clipped by 2 bases and J by 7 bases; unmatched bases: 11. The CDR3 runs 15 residues. CDR3 sequence reads: CASSLRQGRGVEQYF. CDR3 in DNA: TGTGCCAGCAGTTTAAGACAGGGAAGAGGTGTGGAGCAGTACTTC. The full variable domain, in which reference TRBV28 and TRBJ2-7 provide the parts outside the CDR3, is DVKVTQSSRYLVKRTGEKVFLECVQDMDHENMFWYRQDPGLGLRLIYFSYDVKMKEKGDIPEGYSVSREKKERFSLILESASTNQTSMYLCASSLRQGRGVEQYFGPGTRLTVT.

The chain recombines TRBV5-1 with TRBJ2-3, with a tentative D call TRBD2 (6 bases). Per the germline V gene, CDR1 is SGHRS and CDR2 is YFSETQ. V gave up 1 base and J gave up 2 bases, with 11 bases separating them. The CDR3 has 15 amino acids. DNA of the CDR3: TGCGCCAGCAGCTTGAGTGGCGGGACCACAGATACGCAGTATTTT. Amino acids: CASSLSGGTTDTQYF.

DNA of the CDR3: TGTGCCTGGAGTGTACGTTTGGGTGAAGCTTTCTTT. This codes for CAWSVRLGEAFF. This chain links TRBV30 with TRBJ1-1; the D is unclear. In germline, CDR1 is GTSNPN, CDR2 SVGIG (reference sequence). CDR3 length: 12 residues. V was shortened by 0 bases and J by 7 bases, with 9 bases between the two germline ends.

The chain joins TRBV7-9 to TRBJ1-1; D is perhaps TRBD1 (6 bases). Trimming took off 1 base at V and 5 bases at J, with 11 bases between the two ends. The V gene's germline CDR1 is SEHNR and CDR2 FQNEAQ (reference sequence). The CDR3 covers 14 residues. The CDR3 region is CASSLGGRGTEAFF. CDR3 in DNA: TGTGCCAGCAGCTTAGGGGGGCGCGGAACTGAAGCTTTCTTT.

The rearrangement uses TRBV29-1 and TRBJ1-3; D may be TRBD1 (6 bases). Trimming stripped 3 bases from V and 4 bases from J, with 16 bases between. Germline loops: CDR1 SQVTM, CDR2 ANQGSEA. CDR3 length: 15 amino acids. CDR3 DNA sequence: TGCAGCGTTGATCTCTCACAGGGATTCGGAAACACCATATATTTT. Translating it yields CSVDLSQGFGNTIYF. The full variable domain, in which reference TRBV29-1 and TRBJ1-3 provide the parts outside the CDR3, is SAVISQKPSRDICQRGTSLTIQCQVDSQVTMMFWYRQQPGQSLTLIATANQGSEATYESGFVIDKFPISRPNLTFSTLTVSNMSPEDSSIYLCSVDLSQGFGNTIYFGEGSWLTVV.

V usage is TRBV12-5 and J usage is TRBJ2-2; TRBD1 matches at 9 bases. The V gene end was trimmed by 3 bases and the J gene end by 2 bases; junction bases not matched to a gene: 16. The CDR3 is 20 residues long. The germline V gene encodes CDR1 LGHNT and CDR2 FRNRAP. CDR3 DNA: TGTGCTAGTGGTTTTCTCATACCAGGGGGACAGGGTCCAAACACCGGGGAGCTGTTTTTT. The encoded protein is CASGFLIPGGQGPNTGELFF.

The rearrangement uses TRBV4-3 and TRBJ1-2; 9 bases line up with TRBD1. CDR1 and CDR2 from the germline V gene are LGHNA and YSLEER. Trimming took 4 bases from V and 8 from J; bases not matched to a gene: 5. CDR3 length: 13 residues. This chain's CDR3 is CASSRETGGGYTF. CDR3 nucleotide sequence: TGCGCCAGCAGCCGAGAGACAGGGGGGGGCTACACCTTC.

The chain uses TRBV4-1 and TRBJ1-2; D unclear. This CDR3 has 14 residues. The V and J ends lost 0 bases and 7 bases respectively, with 12 bases between them. From germline, CDR1 is MGHRA and CDR2 YSYEKL. DNA for the CDR3: TGCGCCAGCAGCCAAGACCTACTTGAGAGTGGCTACACCTTC. Amino acid sequence: CASSQDLLESGYTF.

The genes are TRBV9 and TRBJ1-1, with 7 bases lining up with TRBD1. Germline CDR1 is SGDLS and CDR2 is YYNGEE. The CDR3 extends over 16 amino acids. With 3 bases clipped from V and 3 bases from J, the junction kept 11 bases outside the gene matches. This CDR3 reads CASSEGSQGVDTEAFF. The CDR3 DNA sequence: TGTGCCAGCAGCGAAGGGAGCCAGGGGGTGGACACTGAAGCTTTCTTT. Variable domain in full (rest from reference TRBV9 and TRBJ1-1): DSGVTQTPKHLITATGQRVTLRCSPRSGDLSVYWYQQSLDQGLQFLIQYYNGEERAKGNILERFSAQQFPDLHSELNLSSLELGDSALYFCASSEGSQGVDTEAFFGQGTRLTVV.